These 15 T cell receptor beta chains share one sample of origin, sequenced in a study of T-cell memory formation after mild COVID-19. Each CDR3 protein gets one entry after TCRdb re-called the 5' RACE reads with MiXCR. The top ten clones hold 28% of a sample with around 110,000 distinct CDR3 sequences, approximately 15% of them seen once. What was sequenced was PBMCs or a T cell subset sorted from them (not recorded which). The source of these receptors is an adult woman who had mild COVID-19 (a few samples of this study predate the infection). Cell type and time point are not known.

This clonotype has just a few counts. The gene calls are TRBV29-1 and TRBJ1-1; the D is unclear. The CDR3 extends over 14 amino acids. The V and J ends lost 4 bases and 6 bases respectively, with 18 bases between them. CDR1 and CDR2 from the germline V gene are SQVTM and ANQGSEA. The CDR3 nucleotides read TGCAGCGTTGGACCCTTAGACATTTCTGCTGAAGCTTTCTTT. Protein product: CSVGPLDISAEAFF.

In this sample, this clonotype turned up many times. The CDR3 loop reads CASSVGGATGELFF. The CDR3 region has the DNA TGTGCCAGCAGCGTAGGGGGGGCCACCGGGGAGCTGTTTTTT. J is TRBJ2-2 and V is TRBV9; D may correspond to TRBD1 or TRBD2 (6 bases each). The CDR3 is 14 amino acids. Germline lookup yields CDR1 SGDLS and CDR2 YYNGEE. Trimming cost V 0 bases and J 4 bases, with 7 bases left between them.

This clonotype was counted a few times. V is TRBV7-6 and J is TRBJ2-7, with 9 bases identical to TRBD2. Germline V gene lookup returns CDR1 SGHVS and CDR2 FNYEAQ. Losses at the gene ends were 1 base for V and 2 bases for J; bases not matched to a gene: 6. The CDR3 runs 16 residues. CDR3 DNA sequence: TGTGCCAGCAGCTTAGAGGGGCGGGAGGGGGCCTACGAGCAGTACTTC. Protein product: CASSLEGREGAYEQYF.

Only a few counts were recorded for this clonotype. The chain combines TRBV29-1 with TRBJ2-5; TRBD1 or TRBD2 may be the D gene (5 bases each). Germline V gene data show CDR1 as SQVTM and CDR2 as ANQGSEA. Trimming removed 6 bases from V and 4 bases from J, with 24 bases in between. CDR3 size: 16 residues. The CDR3 sequence: CSVLDNRPGGTETQYF. For the CDR3, the DNA is TGCAGCGTGTTGGACAACCGTCCCGGAGGAACAGAGACCCAGTACTTC.

This clonotype came up a few times. The chain links TRBV29-1 to TRBJ2-1; 11 bases are shared with TRBD2. The CDR3 contains 16 residues. Trimming removed 3 bases from V and 2 bases from J; junction bases left unmatched: 6. CDR1 is SQVTM, CDR2 ANQGSEA, per germline. The CDR3: CSVDASLAGAYNEQFF. The CDR3 DNA reads TGCAGCGTTGATGCGTCACTAGCGGGGGCCTACAATGAGCAGTTCTTC.

V gene TRBV4-1 combines with J gene TRBJ1-6; perhaps TRBD1 as D (6 bases). The CDR3 length is 12 residues. Germline V gene data show CDR1 as MGHRA and CDR2 as YSYEKL. The ends were cut back, 6 bases at V and 8 bases at J, with 8 bases in the middle. CDR3 protein: CASRGADSPLHF. The CDR3 bases are TGCGCCAGCAGGGGGGCCGATTCACCCCTCCACTTT.

This rearrangement joins TRBV19 to TRBJ2-7; D uncertain. There are 15 residues in the CDR3. V lost 1 base and J 2 bases, leaving 12 bases between the germline ends. Germline values: CDR1 LNHDA, CDR2 SQIVND (reference sequence). The DNA of the CDR3 is TGTGCCAGTAGTATAGTTGGCAGAACGCCCTACGAGCAGTACTTC. It codes for CASSIVGRTPYEQYF.

This clonotype has just a few counts. The J gene is TRBJ1-4, the V gene TRBV6-1; tentative D call: TRBD1 (6 bases). The CDR3 spans 15 residues. The V gene's germline CDR1 is MNHNS and CDR2 SASEGT. Deletions cut 0 bases from V and 8 bases from J, with 13 bases between. CDR3 sequence: CASSEAQGWREKLFF. The CDR3 coding sequence is TGTGCCAGCAGTGAAGCGCAGGGGTGGCGGGAAAAACTGTTTTTT.

The sample holds a few counts of this clonotype. The chain carries TRBV7-9 and TRBJ2-7, with TRBD2 matching 9 bases. Germline lookup yields CDR1 SEHNR and CDR2 FQNEAQ (reference sequence). Unmatched junction bases numbered 2, after V lost 5 bases and J lost 0 bases. The CDR3 sequence is 14 residues long. The CDR3 DNA is TGTGCCAGCAGCCTTAGCGGGAGCTCCTACGAGCAGTACTTC. Encoded protein: CASSLSGSSYEQYF.

The chain couples TRBV5-1 to TRBJ1-1; 9 bases agree with TRBD1. CDR3 length: 13 residues. After removal of 3 bases from V and 8 bases from J, the junction contained 5 bases not matched to a gene. Germline V gene sequence: CDR1 SGHRS, CDR2 YFSETQ. CDR3 in amino acids: CASSYGTGPEAFF. The CDR3 DNA reads as TGCGCCAGCAGCTATGGGACAGGGCCCGAAGCTTTCTTT.

This chain links TRBV12-3 or TRBV12-4 with TRBJ2-3, with unresolved D. The CDR3 length is 15 residues. V was shortened by 3 bases and J by 5 bases, with 15 bases between the two germline ends. CDR3 sequence: CASSFRKNPRDTQYF. CDR3 DNA: TGTGCCAGCAGTTTTAGGAAGAATCCCCGAGATACGCAGTATTTT.

In this sample, this clonotype turned up many times. The chain carries TRBV3-1 and TRBJ2-1; perhaps TRBD2 as D (6 bases). Germline CDR1 is LGHDT and CDR2 is YNNKEL (reference sequence). The CDR3 spans 17 residues. Trimming removed 0 bases at V and 10 bases at J, with 22 bases between. CDR3 residues: CASSQDRTGEAWLEQFF. Written as DNA, the CDR3 is TGTGCCAGCAGCCAAGATCGGACGGGAGAGGCCTGGTTGGAGCAGTTCTTC.

This clonotype turned up a few times. V and J are TRBV7-6 and TRBJ1-1; TRBD1 matches at 7 bases. This CDR3 is built from 16 residues. V dropped 5 bases and J dropped 2; count of bases not matched to a gene: 11. Germline CDR1 is SGHVS and CDR2 is FNYEAQ. In DNA form, the CDR3 reads TGTGCCAGCAGCCCTACTCTACAGGGGCGAAACACTGAAGCTTTCTTT. It encodes CASSPTLQGRNTEAFF.

This clonotype turned up a few times. This chain joins TRBV7-3 and TRBJ2-4; the D call may be TRBD1 or TRBD2 (5 bases each). The V gene's germline CDR1 is SGHTA and CDR2 FQGTGA. V was cut by 5 bases and J by 0 bases, with 17 bases left in between. The CDR3 covers 17 residues. DNA for the CDR3: TGTGCCAGCAGCCCAAGACGAACAGGACTAGCCAAAAACATTCAGTACTTC. Protein sequence: CASSPRRTGLAKNIQYF.

The genes are TRBV4-1 and TRBJ1-1, with D possibly being TRBD1 (5 bases). Germline V gene data show CDR1 as MGHRA and CDR2 as YSYEKL. V lost 1 base and J 3 bases, leaving 9 bases between the germline ends. This CDR3 is built from 14 residues. As DNA, the CDR3 is TGCGCCAGCAGCCAAGTACCGGGGGACACTGAAGCTTTCTTT. Translating it yields CASSQVPGDTEAFF.